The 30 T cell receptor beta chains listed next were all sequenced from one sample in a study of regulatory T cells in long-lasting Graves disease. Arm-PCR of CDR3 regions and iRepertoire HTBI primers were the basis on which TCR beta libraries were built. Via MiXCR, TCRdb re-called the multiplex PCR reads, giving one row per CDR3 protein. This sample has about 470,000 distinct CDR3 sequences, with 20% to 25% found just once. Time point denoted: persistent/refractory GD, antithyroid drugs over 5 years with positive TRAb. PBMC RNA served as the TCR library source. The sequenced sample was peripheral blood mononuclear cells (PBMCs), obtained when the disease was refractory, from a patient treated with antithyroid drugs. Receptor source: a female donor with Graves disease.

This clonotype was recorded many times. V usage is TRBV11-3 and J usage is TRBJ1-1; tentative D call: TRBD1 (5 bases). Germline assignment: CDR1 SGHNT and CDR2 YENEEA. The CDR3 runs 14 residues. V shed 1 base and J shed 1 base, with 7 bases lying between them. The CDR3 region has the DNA TGTGCCAGCAGCTTAGTAGGGGAGAACACTGAAGCTTTCTTT. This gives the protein CASSLVGENTEAFF.

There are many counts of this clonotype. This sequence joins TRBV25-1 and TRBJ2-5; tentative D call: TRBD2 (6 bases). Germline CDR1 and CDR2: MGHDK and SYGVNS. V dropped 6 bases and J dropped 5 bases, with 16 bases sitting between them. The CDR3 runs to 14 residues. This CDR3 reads CASSPWGVGETQYF. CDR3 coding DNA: TGTGCCAGCAGCCCTTGGGGGGTGGGGGAGACCCAGTACTTC.

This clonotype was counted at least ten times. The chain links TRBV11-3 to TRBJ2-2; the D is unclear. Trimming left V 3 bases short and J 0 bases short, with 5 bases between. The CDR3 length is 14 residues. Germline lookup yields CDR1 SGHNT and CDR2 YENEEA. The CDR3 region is CASSLVANTGELFF. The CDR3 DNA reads TGTGCCAGCAGCTTGGTGGCGAACACCGGGGAGCTGTTTTTT.

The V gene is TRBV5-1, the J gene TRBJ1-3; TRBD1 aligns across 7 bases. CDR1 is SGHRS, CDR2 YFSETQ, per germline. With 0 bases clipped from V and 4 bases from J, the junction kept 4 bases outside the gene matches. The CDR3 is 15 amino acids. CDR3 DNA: TGCGCCAGCAGCTTGGGGGACAGCCGAGGAAACACCATATATTTT. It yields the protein CASSLGDSRGNTIYF.

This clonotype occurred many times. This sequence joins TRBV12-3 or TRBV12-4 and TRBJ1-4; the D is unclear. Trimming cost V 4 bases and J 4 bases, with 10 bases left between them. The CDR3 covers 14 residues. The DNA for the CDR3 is TGTGCCAGCAGTTCGGGTCTGATTAATGAAAAACTGTTTTTT. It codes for CASSSGLINEKLFF.

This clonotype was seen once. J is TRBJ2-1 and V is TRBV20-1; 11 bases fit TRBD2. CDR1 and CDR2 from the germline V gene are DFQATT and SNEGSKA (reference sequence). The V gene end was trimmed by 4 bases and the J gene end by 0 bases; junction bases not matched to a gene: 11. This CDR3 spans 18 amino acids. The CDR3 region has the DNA TGCAGTGCTACCCTAGCGGGAGGTCCCCGGAGCTCCTACAATGAGCAGTTCTTC. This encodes CSATLAGGPRSSYNEQFF.

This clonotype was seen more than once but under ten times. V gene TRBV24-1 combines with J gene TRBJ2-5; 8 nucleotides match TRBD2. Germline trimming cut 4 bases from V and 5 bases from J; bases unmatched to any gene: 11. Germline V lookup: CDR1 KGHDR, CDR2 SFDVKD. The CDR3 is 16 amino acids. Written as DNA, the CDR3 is TGTGCCACCAGTGACAACGAAGGGACTAGTGCGGAGACCCAGTACTTC. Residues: CATSDNEGTSAETQYF.

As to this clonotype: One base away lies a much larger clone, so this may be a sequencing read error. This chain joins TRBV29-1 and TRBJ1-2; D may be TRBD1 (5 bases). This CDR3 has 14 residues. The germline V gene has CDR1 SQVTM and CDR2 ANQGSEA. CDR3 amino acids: CSVGPRAAHYGHTF. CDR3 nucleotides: TGCAGCGTTGGTCCCAGGGCCGCTCACTATGGCCACACCTTC.

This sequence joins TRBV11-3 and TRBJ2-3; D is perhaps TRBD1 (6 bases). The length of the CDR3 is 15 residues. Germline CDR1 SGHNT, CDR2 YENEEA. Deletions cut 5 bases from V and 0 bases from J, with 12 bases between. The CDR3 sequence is CASSQGSVSTDTQYF. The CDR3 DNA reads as TGTGCCAGCAGCCAGGGGTCGGTGAGCACAGATACGCAGTATTTT. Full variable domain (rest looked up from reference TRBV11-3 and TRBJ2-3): EAGVVQSPRYKIIEKKQPVAFWCNPISGHNTLYWYLQNLGQGPELLIRYENEEAVDDSQLPKDRFSAERLKGVDSTLKIQPAELGDSAVYLCASSQGSVSTDTQYFGPGTRLTVL.

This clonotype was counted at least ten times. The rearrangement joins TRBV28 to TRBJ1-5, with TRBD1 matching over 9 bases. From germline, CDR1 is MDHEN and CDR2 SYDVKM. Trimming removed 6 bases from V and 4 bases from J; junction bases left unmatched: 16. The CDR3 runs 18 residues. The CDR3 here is CASRNRDRELLENQPQHF. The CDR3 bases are TGTGCCAGCAGGAACCGGGACAGGGAGTTGTTGGAGAATCAGCCCCAGCATTTT.

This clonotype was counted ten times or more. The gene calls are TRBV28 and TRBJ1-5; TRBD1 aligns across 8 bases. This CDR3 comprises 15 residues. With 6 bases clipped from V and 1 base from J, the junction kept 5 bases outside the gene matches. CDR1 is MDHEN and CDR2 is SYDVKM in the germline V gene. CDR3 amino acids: CASSPTGVSNQPQHF. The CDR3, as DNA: TGTGCCAGCAGCCCGACAGGGGTGAGCAATCAGCCCCAGCATTTT.

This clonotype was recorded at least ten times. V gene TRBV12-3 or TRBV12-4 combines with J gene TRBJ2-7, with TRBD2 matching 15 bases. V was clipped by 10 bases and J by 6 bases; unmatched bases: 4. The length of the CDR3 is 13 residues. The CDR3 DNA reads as TGTGCCACCAGGACTAGCGGGAGGGCCGAGCAGTACTTC. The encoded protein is CATRTSGRAEQYF.

The CDR3, as DNA: TGTGCCAGCTCACCAGGAGACTCTCTCGGAGAAAAACTGTTTTTT. This encodes CASSPGDSLGEKLFF. The V gene is TRBV18, the J gene TRBJ1-4; no firm D call. The CDR3 sequence is 15 residues long. V was shortened by 2 bases and J by 8 bases, with 15 bases between the two germline ends. Germline CDR1 is KGHSH and CDR2 is LQKENI.

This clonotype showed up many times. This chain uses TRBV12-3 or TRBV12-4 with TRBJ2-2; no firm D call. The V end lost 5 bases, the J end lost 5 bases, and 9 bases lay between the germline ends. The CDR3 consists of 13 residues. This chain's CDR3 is CASSPLVTGELFF. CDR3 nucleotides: TGTGCCAGCAGTCCATTGGTAACCGGGGAGCTGTTTTTT.

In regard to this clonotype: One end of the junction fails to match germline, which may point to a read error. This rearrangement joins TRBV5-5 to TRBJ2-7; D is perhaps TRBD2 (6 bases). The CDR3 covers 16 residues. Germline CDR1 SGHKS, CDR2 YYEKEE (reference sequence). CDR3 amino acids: CVSSLALEGIPYEQYF. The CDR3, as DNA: TGTGTCAGCAGCTTGGCCTTGGAGGGGATCCCCTACGAGCAGTACTTC. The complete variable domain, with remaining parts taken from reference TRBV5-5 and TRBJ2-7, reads DAGVTQSPTHLIKTRGQQVTLRCSPISGHKSVSWYQQVLGQGPQFIFQYYEKEERGRGNFPDRFSARQFPNYSSELNVNALLLGDSALYLCVSSLALEGIPYEQYFGPGTRLTVT.

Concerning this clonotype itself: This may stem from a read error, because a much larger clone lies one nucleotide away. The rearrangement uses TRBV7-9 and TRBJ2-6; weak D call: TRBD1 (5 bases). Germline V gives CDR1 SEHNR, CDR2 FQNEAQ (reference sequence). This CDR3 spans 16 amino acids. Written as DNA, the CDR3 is TGTGCCAGCAGCCTCCTCGATGGCTCTGGGGCCAGCGTCCTGACTTTC. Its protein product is CASSLLDGSGASVLTF.

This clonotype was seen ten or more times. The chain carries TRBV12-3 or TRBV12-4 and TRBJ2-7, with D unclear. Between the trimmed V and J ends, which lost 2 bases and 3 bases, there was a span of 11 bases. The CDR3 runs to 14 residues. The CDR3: CASSLWPTDYEQYF. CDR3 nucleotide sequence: TGTGCCAGCAGTTTATGGCCGACCGACTACGAGCAGTACTTC.

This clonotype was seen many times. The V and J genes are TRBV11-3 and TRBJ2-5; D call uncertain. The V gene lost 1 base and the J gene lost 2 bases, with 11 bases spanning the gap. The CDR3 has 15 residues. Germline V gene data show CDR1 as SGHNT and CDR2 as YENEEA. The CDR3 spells CASSLGVAAQETQYF. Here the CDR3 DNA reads TGTGCCAGCAGCTTAGGGGTGGCGGCACAAGAGACCCAGTACTTC.

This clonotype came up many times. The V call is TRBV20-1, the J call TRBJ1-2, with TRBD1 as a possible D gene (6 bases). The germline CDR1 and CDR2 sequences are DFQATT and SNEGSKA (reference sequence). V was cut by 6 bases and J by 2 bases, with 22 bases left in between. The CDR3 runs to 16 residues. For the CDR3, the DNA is TGCAGTGCCACCCCACGCGAGGGACAAGGGAACTATGGCTACACCTTC. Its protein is CSATPREGQGNYGYTF.

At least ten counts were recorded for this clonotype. CDR3 bases: TGTGCCAGCAGCGCGATCAGGGGCTTACTCTACGAGCAGTACTTC. It codes for CASSAIRGLLYEQYF. This sequence joins TRBV11-2 and TRBJ2-7, with a tentative D call TRBD1 (6 bases). The germline CDR1 and CDR2 sequences are SGHAT and FQNNGV. Trimming took 5 bases from V and 3 from J, leaving 17 bases between them. CDR3 length equals 15 residues.

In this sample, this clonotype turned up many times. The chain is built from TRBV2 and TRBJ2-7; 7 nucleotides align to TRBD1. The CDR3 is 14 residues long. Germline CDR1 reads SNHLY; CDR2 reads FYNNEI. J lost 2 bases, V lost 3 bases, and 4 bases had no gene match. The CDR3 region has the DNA TGTGCCAGCAGTGAGGCCGGGACAGCCTACGAGCAGTACTTC. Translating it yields CASSEAGTAYEQYF.

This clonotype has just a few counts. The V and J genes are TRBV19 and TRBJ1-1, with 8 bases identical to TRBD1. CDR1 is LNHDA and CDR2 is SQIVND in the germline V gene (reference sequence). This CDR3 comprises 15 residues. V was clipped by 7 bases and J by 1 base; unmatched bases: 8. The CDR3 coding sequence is TGTGCCAGTACCCGGGACAGGTCTTGGAACACTGAAGCTTTCTTT. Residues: CASTRDRSWNTEAFF. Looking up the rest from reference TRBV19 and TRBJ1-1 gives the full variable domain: DGGITQSPKYLFRKEGQNVTLSCEQNLNHDAMYWYRQDPGQGLRLIYYSQIVNDFQKGDIAEGYSVSREKKESFPLTVTSAQKNPTAFYLCASTRDRSWNTEAFFGQGTRLTVV.

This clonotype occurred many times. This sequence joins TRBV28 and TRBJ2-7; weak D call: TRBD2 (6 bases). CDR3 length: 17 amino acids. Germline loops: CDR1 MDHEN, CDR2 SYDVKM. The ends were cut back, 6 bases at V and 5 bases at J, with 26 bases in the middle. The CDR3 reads CASSPLGGMWMFNEQYF. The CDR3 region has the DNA TGTGCCAGCAGCCCCCTGGGGGGAATGTGGATGTTTAACGAGCAGTACTTC.

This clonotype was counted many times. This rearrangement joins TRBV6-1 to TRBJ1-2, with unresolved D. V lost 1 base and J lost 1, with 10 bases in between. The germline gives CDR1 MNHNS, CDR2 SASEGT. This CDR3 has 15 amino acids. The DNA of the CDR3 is TGTGCCAGCAGTGAAGTTCAGAGAAGTAACTATGGCTACACCTTC. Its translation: CASSEVQRSNYGYTF.

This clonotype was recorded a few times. CDR3 region: CASSYSIPSLDSGNTIYF. The CDR3 nucleotides are TGTGCCAGCAGTTACTCGATCCCCAGCCTGGACTCTGGAAACACCATATATTTT. The chain links TRBV6-6 to TRBJ1-3; the D is unclear. The V gene's germline CDR1 is MNHNY and CDR2 SVGAGI (reference sequence). The CDR3 length is 18 residues. Trimming took off 0 bases at V and 0 bases at J, with 15 bases between the two ends.

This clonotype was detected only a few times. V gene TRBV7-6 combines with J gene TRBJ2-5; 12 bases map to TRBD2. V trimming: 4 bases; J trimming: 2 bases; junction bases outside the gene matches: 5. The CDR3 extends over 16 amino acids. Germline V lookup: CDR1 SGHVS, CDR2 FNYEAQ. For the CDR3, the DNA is TGTGCCAGCAGCTCCGAACTAGCGGGGGGACAAGAGACCCAGTACTTC. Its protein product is CASSSELAGGQETQYF.

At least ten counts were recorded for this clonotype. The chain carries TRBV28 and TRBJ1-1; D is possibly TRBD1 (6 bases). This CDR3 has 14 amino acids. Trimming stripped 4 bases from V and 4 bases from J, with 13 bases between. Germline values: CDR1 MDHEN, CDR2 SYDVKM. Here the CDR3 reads CASSSVEGGTEAFF. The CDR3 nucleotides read TGTGCCAGCAGTTCTGTAGAAGGGGGCACTGAAGCTTTCTTT. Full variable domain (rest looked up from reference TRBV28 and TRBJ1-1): DVKVTQSSRYLVKRTGEKVFLECVQDMDHENMFWYRQDPGLGLRLIYFSYDVKMKEKGDIPEGYSVSREKKERFSLILESASTNQTSMYLCASSSVEGGTEAFFGQGTRLTVV.

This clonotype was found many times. The CDR3, as DNA: TGTGCCAGCAGTGAAGGACAGGGGGCCTCCTACGAGCAGTACTTC. Translated, it gives CASSEGQGASYEQYF. This chain links TRBV12-3 or TRBV12-4 with TRBJ2-7, with 11 positions matching TRBD1. V lost 5 bases to trimming and J lost 0 bases; unmatched junction nucleotides: 3. This CDR3 has 15 amino acids.

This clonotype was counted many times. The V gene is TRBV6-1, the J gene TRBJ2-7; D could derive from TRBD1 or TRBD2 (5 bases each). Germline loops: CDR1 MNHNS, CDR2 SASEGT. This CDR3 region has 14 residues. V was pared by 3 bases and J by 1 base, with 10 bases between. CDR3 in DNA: TGTGCCAGCAGTGATACTAGGGGATCCTACGAGCAGTACTTC. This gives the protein CASSDTRGSYEQYF.

The CDR3 DNA reads as TGTGCCACCAGTGATTCTGGGGCTAGCGGAAACTCTGGGGCCAACGTCCTGACTTTC. Residues: CATSDSGASGNSGANVLTF. V usage is TRBV24-1 and J usage is TRBJ2-6; 7 bases fit TRBD2. The V and J ends lost 2 bases and 0 bases, in that order; junction bases with no gene match: 9. The CDR3 has 19 residues. CDR1 and CDR2 (germline): KGHDR, SFDVKD.